This TCR beta chain came from a study of Graves' ophthalmopathy and Graves' hyperthyroidism. In the study overall: Stable hyperthyroidism referred to disease that showed no ophthalmopathy within 18 months of follow-up.

Patients in the hyperthyroidism group, adults aged 18 to 65, were newly diagnosed, under 2 months' duration. The study amplified TCR beta CDR3 regions using RNA transcripts. An opening RT-PCR round employed HTBI primers and preceded a second-round multiplex PCR. Using its own MiXCR run on the multiplex PCR reads, TCRdb lists one record per CDR3 protein. Among around 1.1 million distinct CDR3 sequences listed, less than 45% were seen once. This clonotype has a count of ten or more. Its specificity is not known. The junction differs from germline at one of its ends, possibly a read error. The study, taken as a whole, reports: Among expanded thyroid clonotypes above 0.001 frequency, most also occurred in blood. Ophthalmopathy progression prediction by the model yielded a sensitivity of about 70% and a specificity of 72.22%.

The sequenced material came from peripheral blood or thyroid tissue (not recorded which). The clonotype originates from an adult man with Graves' hyperthyroidism.

The CDR3 protein is CVISRDISGGLQETQYF. CDR3 coding DNA: TGTGTCATCAGCCGGGACATCTCTGGGGGGCTACAAGAGACCCAGTACTTC. This chain links TRBV10-3 with TRBJ2-5, with D perhaps matching TRBD1 or TRBD2 (6 bases each). The CDR3 totals 17 residues. CDR1 ENHRY and CDR2 SYGVKD come from the germline V gene.